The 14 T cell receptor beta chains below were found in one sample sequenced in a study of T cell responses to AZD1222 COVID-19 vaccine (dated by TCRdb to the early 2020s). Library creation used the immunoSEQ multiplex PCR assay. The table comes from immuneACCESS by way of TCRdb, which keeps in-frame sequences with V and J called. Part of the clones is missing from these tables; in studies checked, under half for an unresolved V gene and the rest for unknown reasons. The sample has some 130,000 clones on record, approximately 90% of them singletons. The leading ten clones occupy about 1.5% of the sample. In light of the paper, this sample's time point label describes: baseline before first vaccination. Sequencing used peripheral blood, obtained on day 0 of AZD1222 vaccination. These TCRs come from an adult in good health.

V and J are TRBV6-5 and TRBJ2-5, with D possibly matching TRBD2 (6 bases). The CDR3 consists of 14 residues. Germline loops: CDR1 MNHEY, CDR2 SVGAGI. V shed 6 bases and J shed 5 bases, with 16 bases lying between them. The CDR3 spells CASRRHGGGETQYF. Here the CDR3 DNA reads TGTGCCAGCAGGAGACACGGGGGTGGGGAGACCCAGTACTTC.

The CDR3 region is CASRPPSGQNYGYTF. CDR3 nucleotides: TGTGCCAGCAGACCGCCCTCGGGACAGAACTATGGCTACACCTTC. The chain employs TRBV28 and TRBJ1-2; 7 bases are shared with TRBD1. V shed 6 bases and J 2 bases; nucleotides not matched to a gene: 9. The V gene's germline CDR1 is MDHEN and CDR2 SYDVKM. The CDR3 length is 15 residues.

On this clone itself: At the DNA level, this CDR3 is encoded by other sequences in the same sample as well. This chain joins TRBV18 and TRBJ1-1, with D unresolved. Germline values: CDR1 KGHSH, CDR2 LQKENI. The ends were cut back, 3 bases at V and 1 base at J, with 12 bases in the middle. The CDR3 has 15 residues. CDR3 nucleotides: TGTGCCAGCTCACCTCAAACGGGCAGGAACACTGAAGCTTTCTTT. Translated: CASSPQTGRNTEAFF.

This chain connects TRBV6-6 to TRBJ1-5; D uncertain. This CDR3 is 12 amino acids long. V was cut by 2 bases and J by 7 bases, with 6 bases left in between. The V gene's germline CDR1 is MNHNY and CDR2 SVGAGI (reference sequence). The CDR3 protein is CASSYDRQPQHF. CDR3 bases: TGTGCCAGCAGTTACGATCGCCAGCCCCAGCATTTT.

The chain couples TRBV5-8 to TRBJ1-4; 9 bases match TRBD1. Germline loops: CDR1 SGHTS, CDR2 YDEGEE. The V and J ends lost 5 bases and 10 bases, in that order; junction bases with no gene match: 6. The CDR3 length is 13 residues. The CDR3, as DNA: TGTGCCAGCAGTACCGGGACAGGGCGAAAACTGTTTTTT. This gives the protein CASSTGTGRKLFF.

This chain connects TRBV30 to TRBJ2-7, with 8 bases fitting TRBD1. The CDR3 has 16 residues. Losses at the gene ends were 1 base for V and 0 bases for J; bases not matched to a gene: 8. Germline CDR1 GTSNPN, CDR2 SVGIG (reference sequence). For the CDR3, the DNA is TGTGCCTGGAGTGCAACACCAGGGGGCCTCTCCTACGAGCAGTACTTC. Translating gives CAWSATPGGLSYEQYF.

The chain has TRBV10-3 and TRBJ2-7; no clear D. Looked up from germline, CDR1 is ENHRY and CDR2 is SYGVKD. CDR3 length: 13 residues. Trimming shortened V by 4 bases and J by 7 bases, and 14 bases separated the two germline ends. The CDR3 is CAISVLSEGEQYF. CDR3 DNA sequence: TGTGCCATCAGTGTTTTATCGGAAGGGGAGCAGTACTTC.

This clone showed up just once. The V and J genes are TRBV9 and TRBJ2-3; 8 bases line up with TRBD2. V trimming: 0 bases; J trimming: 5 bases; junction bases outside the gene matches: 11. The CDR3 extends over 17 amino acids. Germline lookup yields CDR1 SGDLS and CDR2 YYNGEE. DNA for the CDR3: TGTGCCAGCAGCGTAGATCCACTTTCGGGGGGGCAAGATACGCAGTATTTT. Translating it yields CASSVDPLSGGQDTQYF.

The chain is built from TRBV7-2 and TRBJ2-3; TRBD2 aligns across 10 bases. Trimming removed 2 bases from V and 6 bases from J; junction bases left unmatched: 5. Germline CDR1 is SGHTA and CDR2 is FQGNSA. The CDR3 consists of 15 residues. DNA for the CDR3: TGTGCCAGCAGCTTACAAGCGGGGGGGCGGGATACGCAGTATTTT. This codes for CASSLQAGGRDTQYF.

DNA of the CDR3: TGTGCCAGCAGCACGGCGGGGGGGCTAGGCATTCAGTACTTC. It encodes CASSTAGGLGIQYF. The chain has TRBV7-9 and TRBJ2-4; TRBD2 matches 9 bases. Germline CDR1 and CDR2: SEHNR and FQNEAQ (reference sequence). V gave up 5 bases and J gave up 9 bases; unmatched junction bases: 8. CDR3 length: 14 residues.

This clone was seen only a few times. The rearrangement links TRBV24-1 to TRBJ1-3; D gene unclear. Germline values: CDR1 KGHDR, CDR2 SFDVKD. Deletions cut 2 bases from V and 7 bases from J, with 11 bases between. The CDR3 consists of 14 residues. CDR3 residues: CATSDSLSRNTIYF. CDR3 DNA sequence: TGTGCCACCAGTGATTCCCTCTCGCGGAACACCATATATTTT.

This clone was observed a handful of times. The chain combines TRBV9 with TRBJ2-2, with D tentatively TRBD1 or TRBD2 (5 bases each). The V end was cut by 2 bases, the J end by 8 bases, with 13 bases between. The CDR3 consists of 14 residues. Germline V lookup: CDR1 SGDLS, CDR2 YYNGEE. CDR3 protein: CASSVAEGRGELFF. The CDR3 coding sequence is TGTGCCAGCAGCGTGGCCGAGGGGCGGGGGGAGCTGTTTTTT.

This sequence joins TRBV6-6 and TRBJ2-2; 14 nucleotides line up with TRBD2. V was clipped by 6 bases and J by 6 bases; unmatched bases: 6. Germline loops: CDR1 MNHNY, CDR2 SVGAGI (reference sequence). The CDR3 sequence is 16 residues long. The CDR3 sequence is CASSQGLAGAAGELFF. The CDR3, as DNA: TGTGCCAGCAGCCAGGGACTAGCGGGGGCCGCCGGGGAGCTGTTTTTT.

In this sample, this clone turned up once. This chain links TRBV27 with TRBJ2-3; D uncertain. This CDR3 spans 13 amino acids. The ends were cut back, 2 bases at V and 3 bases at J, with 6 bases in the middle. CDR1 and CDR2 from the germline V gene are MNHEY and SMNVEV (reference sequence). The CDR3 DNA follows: TGTGCCAGCAGTTTAAGGTGGACAGATACGCAGTATTTT. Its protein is CASSLRWTDTQYF.